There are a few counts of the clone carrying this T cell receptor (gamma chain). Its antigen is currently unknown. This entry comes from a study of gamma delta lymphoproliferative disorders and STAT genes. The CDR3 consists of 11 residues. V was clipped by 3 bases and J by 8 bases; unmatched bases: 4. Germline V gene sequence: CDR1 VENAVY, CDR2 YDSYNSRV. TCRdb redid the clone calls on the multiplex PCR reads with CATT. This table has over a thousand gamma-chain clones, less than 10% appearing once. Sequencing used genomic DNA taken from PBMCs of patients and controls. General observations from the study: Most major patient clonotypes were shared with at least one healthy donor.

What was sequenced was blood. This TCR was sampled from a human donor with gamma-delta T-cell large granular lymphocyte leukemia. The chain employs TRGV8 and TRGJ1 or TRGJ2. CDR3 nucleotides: TGTGCCACCTGGGATCCCAATAAGAAACTCTTT. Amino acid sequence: CATWDPNKKLF.